The 4 T cell receptor beta chains given below trace back to one sample, sequenced in a study of OX40 agonist ivuxolimab in advanced cancers. The assay was immunoSEQ multiplex PCR, and TCRdb's table has in-frame clones only and misses some. Altogether 25,000 to 35,000 clones are present, about 80% being singletons, with the ten largest covering approximately 22%. The sample was CD4+ or CD8+ T cells sorted from blood, taken in a trial of the OX40 agonist ivuxolimab. Receptors were obtained from an adult with an advanced solid tumor such as melanoma, head and neck, liver or kidney cancer.

This clone was recorded only once. This chain uses TRBV6-7 with TRBJ2-5, with TRBD2 as a possible D gene (5 bases). TRBV6-7 is noted as an ORF with a role that remains uncertain. Trimming removed 2 bases from V and 2 bases from J, with 12 bases in between. The CDR3 has 15 amino acids. CDR3 in amino acids: CASSYPLRDQETQYF. CDR3 nucleotides: TGTGCCAGCAGTTACCCTCTCCGGGATCAAGAGACCCAGTACTTC.

This chain uses TRBV6-5 with TRBJ2-7; D is uncertain. The CDR3 contains 14 residues. Trimming shortened V by 7 bases and J by 2 bases, and 15 bases separated the two germline ends. Germline loops: CDR1 MNHEY, CDR2 SVGAGI. Written as DNA, the CDR3 is TGTGCCAGCAACCCGTCACAGTGGACCTACGAGCAGTACTTC. Protein: CASNPSQWTYEQYF.

The V and J genes are TRBV5-1 and TRBJ2-3; 9 nucleotides match TRBD2. The ends lost 1 base at V and 0 bases at J; junction bases unmatched: 3. Germline V gives CDR1 SGHRS, CDR2 YFSETQ. This CDR3 is 16 amino acids long. The CDR3 DNA is TGCGCCAGCAGCTTGTCCCTAGCGGGGAGCACAGATACGCAGTATTTT. This translates into CASSLSLAGSTDTQYF.

This chain links TRBV18 with TRBJ2-5; D not resolved. Germline lookup yields CDR1 KGHSH and CDR2 LQKENI. The CDR3 loop spans 16 amino acids. The germline V and J ends were trimmed by 4 bases and 2 bases, with 17 bases remaining between them. This CDR3 is CASSLLGGWEQETQYF. In nucleotides, the CDR3 is TGTGCCAGCTCACTTCTCGGCGGTTGGGAACAAGAGACCCAGTACTTC. Combining the CDR3 with reference TRBV18 and TRBJ2-5 gives the whole variable domain NAGVMQNPRHLVRRRGQEARLRCSPMKGHSHVYWYRQLPEEGLKFMVYLQKENIIDESGMPKERFSAEFPKEGPSILRIQQVVRGDSAAYFCASSLLGGWEQETQYFGPGTRLLVL.